The TCR beta chain under discussion was sequenced for a study of neurological immune-mediated disorders. It was from 2 million PBMCs stored at -80 C that the unsorted libraries were obtained. Study-level findings and limits: No sharing of CDR3 amino acid sequences was observed among expanded clones across subjects, suggesting private repertoires in all groups. The repertoires of 18 of 34 multiple sclerosis patients fell into one related-CDR3 cluster (a possible signature) under phylogenetic grouping.

Per the germline V gene, CDR1 is SQVTM and CDR2 is ANQGSEA. The CDR3 consists of 16 residues. Trimming took 0 bases from V and 9 from J; bases not matched to a gene: 13. The cDNA was synthesized by means of template-switch 5'RACE, which was carried out with 10-nucleotide random UMIs. In TCRdb, the 5' RACE reads were re-called with MiXCR into one record per CDR3 protein. There are approximately 26,000 distinct CDR3 sequences in the sample; about 3.5% occur only once, and roughly 7% lies in the top ten. This clonotype was picked up many times. Its antigen is not identified. This chain joins TRBV29-1 and TRBJ2-1, with 8 bases aligning to TRBD1. Sample: PBMCs. The origin of this receptor is a woman aged 25 to 45 with multiple sclerosis. CDR3 region: CSVEEGAKQGAIEQFF. For the CDR3, the DNA is TGCAGCGTTGAAGAGGGGGCCAAGCAGGGGGCAATTGAGCAGTTCTTC.